Below, one T cell receptor beta chain is given with its context. Its antigen remains unknown. Per germline, CDR1 SEHNR and CDR2 FQNEAQ (reference sequence). The V end was cut by 4 bases, the J end by 6 bases, with 8 bases between. This CDR3 spans 12 amino acids. This specimen belongs to a study of OX40 agonist ivuxolimab in advanced cancers. Overall study context: Patients received the agonistic anti-OX40 (CD134) antibody ivuxolimab.

Findings and caveats of the study: Expansion of clones was among the lowest in partial responders at 0.1-3.0 mg/kg. With doses of 0.1 to 3.0 mg/kg, CD4+ and CD8+ blood T cells had undergone clonal expansion by week 6.

Generated by immunoSEQ multiplex PCR, the TCRdb table keeps only in-frame clones and is missing some. Altogether some 80,000 clones are present, more than 75% being singletons, with the ten largest covering 5.5% to 8%. The rearrangement uses TRBV7-9 and TRBJ2-3; tentative D call: TRBD2 (5 bases). This sequence originates from an adult with an advanced solid tumor such as melanoma, head and neck, liver or kidney cancer. The sample was CD4+ or CD8+ T cells sorted from blood, taken in a trial of the OX40 agonist ivuxolimab. DNA of the CDR3: TGTGCCAGCAGCTCGCCGGGGGATACGCAGTATTTT. It translates to CASSSPGDTQYF.